The rows below give T cell receptor beta chains drawn from one sample of a study of graft-versus-host responses after intestinal transplantation. Sequencing was performed with immunoSEQ multiplex PCR; in TCRdb, only in-frame clones are kept and a portion is missing. This sample has around 97,000 clones, with 80% to 95% found just once. The antigens of these receptors remain unknown. The source was unstimulated CD8+ T cells sorted from spleen or lymph node cells, collected before intestinal transplant. The receptors were gathered from a human donor who received an intestinal transplant. Each CDR3 is given without its conserved first and last residue. Each record gives: CDR3 length, D gene, V gene, J gene, CDR3 protein. The D gene is left open where the match is weak.

13	TRBD2	TRBV6-1	TRBJ2-7	ASSPLEREGYEQY
11	NA	TRBV27	TRBJ1-2	ASRQSQGDGYT
10	NA	TRBV13	TRBJ2-5	ASSQAGETQY
11	TRBD1	TRBV7-4	TRBJ2-5	ASSLQGAETQY
13	NA	TRBV4-1	TRBJ2-7	ASSSLTGFSYEQY
12	NA	TRBV4-2	TRBJ1-2	ASSQDKADYGYT
10	NA	TRBV7-6	TRBJ1-4	ASSLYNEKLF
12	NA	TRBV2	TRBJ2-5	ASGDISSEETQY
13	TRBD2	TRBV11-2	TRBJ2-5	ASSLLAGGLRPQY
8	NA	TRBV20-1	TRBJ1-1	SASRVEAF
9	NA	TRBV14	TRBJ2-1	ASGPYNEQF
13	TRBD1	TRBV6-6	TRBJ2-5	ASSYGTGDQETQY
12	NA	TRBV12-1	TRBJ1-3	ASSLFGRRHTIY
15	TRBD1	TRBV5-1	TRBJ1-1	ASSLSKGQGVDTEAF
11	NA	TRBV10-2	TRBJ2-7	ASSEGGSYEQY
15	NA	TRBV4-1	TRBJ2-3	ASSQEVQDPYWDTQY
11	NA	TRBV4-2	TRBJ2-3	ASSQFKTDTQY
12	TRBD1	TRBV7-3	TRBJ1-1	ASSATGGNTEAF
10	NA	TRBV28	TRBJ2-7	ASSLWGGEQY
12	NA	TRBV6-5	TRBJ2-7	ASSYSTSAYEQC
14	NA	TRBV11-2	TRBJ2-5	ASSLGTRANQETQY
12	TRBD1	TRBV7-6	TRBJ1-6	ASSFSGGNSPLH